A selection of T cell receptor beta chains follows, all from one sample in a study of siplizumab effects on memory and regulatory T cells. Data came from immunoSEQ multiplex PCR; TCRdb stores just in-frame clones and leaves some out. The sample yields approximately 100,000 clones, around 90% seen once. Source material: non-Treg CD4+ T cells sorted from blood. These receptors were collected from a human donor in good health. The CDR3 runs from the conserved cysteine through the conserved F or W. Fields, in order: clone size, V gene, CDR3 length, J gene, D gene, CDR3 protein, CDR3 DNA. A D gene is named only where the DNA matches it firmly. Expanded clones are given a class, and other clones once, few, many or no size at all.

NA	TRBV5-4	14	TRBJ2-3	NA	CASSPPASTDTQYF	TGTGCCAGCAGCCCCCCGGCGAGCACAGATACGCAGTATTTT
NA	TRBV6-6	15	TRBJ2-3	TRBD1	CASSYSGQGADTQYF	TGTGCCAGCAGTTACTCCGGGCAGGGGGCCGATACGCAGTATTTT
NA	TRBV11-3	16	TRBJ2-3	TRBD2	CASSKTGTSGRDTQYF	TGTGCCAGCAGCAAAACCGGGACTAGCGGGAGAGATACGCAGTATTTT
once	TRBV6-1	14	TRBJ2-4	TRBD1	CASRVGTGPNIQYF	TGTGCCAGCAGGGTCGGGACAGGACCAAACATTCAGTACTTC
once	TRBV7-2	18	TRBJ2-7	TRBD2	CASSFLAGYTEHSYEQYF	TGTGCCAGCAGCTTCCTAGCGGGGTACACGGAACACTCCTACGAGCAGTACTTC
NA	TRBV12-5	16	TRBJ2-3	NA	CASGSRQQPFTDTQYF	TGTGCTAGTGGCTCAAGACAGCAACCTTTTACAGATACGCAGTATTTT
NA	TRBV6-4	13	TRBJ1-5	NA	CASSVNPTGPQHF	TGTGCCAGCAGTGTGAACCCTACGGGGCCCCAGCATTTT
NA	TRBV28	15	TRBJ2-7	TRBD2	CASSLVAGGLIEQYF	TGTGCCAGCAGTTTAGTGGCGGGAGGGTTAATCGAGCAGTACTTC
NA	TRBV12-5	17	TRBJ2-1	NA	CASGLGTWGAAYNEQFF	TGTGCTAGTGGTTTAGGTACTTGGGGGGCCGCTTACAATGAGCAGTTCTTC
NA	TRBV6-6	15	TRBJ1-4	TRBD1	CASSRSRGNGEKLFF	TGTGCCAGCAGTCGGTCCAGGGGGAACGGTGAAAAACTGTTTTTT
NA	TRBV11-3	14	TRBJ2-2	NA	CASSLGRSTGELFF	TGTGCCAGCAGCTTGGGCCGGAGCACCGGGGAGCTGTTTTTT
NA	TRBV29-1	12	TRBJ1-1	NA	CSAIQGNTEAFF	TGCAGCGCCATCCAGGGGAACACTGAAGCTTTCTTT
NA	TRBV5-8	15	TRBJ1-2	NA	CASSWDGALNYGYTF	TGTGCCAGCAGCTGGGACGGCGCCCTTAACTATGGCTACACCTTC
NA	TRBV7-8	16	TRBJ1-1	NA	CASSLFPTILSTEAFF	TGTGCCAGCAGCTTATTTCCGACAATCTTATCCACTGAAGCTTTCTTT
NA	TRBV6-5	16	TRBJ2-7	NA	CASSFRTAPRSYEQYF	TGTGCCAGCAGTTTCCGGACAGCCCCGCGCTCCTACGAGCAGTACTTC
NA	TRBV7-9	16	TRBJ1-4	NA	CASSPRQPATNEKLFF	TGTGCCAGCAGCCCGCGACAGCCAGCAACTAATGAAAAACTGTTTTTT
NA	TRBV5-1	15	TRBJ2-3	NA	CASSPRPQSTDTQYF	TGCGCCAGCAGCCCAAGACCCCAAAGCACAGATACGCAGTATTTT
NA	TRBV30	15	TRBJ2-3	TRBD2	CAWSVGGLAADTQYF	TGTGCCTGGAGTGTAGGTGGTCTAGCGGCAGATACGCAGTATTTT
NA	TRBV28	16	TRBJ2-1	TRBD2	CASSSASGSVYNEQFF	TGTGCCAGCAGTTCTGCTAGCGGGAGCGTATACAATGAGCAGTTCTTC
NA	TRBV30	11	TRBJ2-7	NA	CAWSVLYEQYF	TGTGCCTGGAGTGTACTTTACGAGCAGTACTTC
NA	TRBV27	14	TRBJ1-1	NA	CASSRGEGRTEAFF	TGTGCCAGCAGTCGTGGGGAGGGCAGAACTGAAGCTTTCTTT
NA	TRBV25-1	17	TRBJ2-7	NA	CASSEGPRGEISYEQYF	TGTGCCAGCAGTGAAGGCCCCAGGGGGGAGATTTCCTACGAGCAGTACTTC
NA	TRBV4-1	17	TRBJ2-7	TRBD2	CASSQESLAGSSYEQYF	TGCGCCAGCAGCCAAGAAAGCCTAGCGGGAAGCTCCTACGAGCAGTACTTC
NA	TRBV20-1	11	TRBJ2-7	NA	CSARDSYEQYF	TGCAGTGCTAGGGACTCCTACGAGCAGTACTTC
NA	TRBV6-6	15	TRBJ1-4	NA	CASSYSPGLGEKLFF	TGTGCCAGCAGTTACTCGCCGGGACTCGGCGAAAAACTGTTTTTT
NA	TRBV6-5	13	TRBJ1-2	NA	CASSSQFPVGYTF	TGTGCCAGCAGTTCTCAGTTTCCCGTAGGCTACACCTTC
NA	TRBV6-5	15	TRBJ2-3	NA	CASSYGAGATDTQYF	TGTGCCAGCAGTTACGGTGCGGGGGCAACAGATACGCAGTATTTT
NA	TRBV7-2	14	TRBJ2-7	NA	CASSLWDTSYEQYF	TGTGCCAGCAGCTTATGGGACACCTCCTACGAGCAGTACTTC
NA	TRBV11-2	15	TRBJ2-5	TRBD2	CASSSSGRASETQYF	TGTGCCAGCAGCTCTAGCGGGAGGGCTTCAGAGACCCAGTACTTC
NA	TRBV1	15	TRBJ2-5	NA	CTSSQAGGSEETQYF	TGCACCAGCAGCCAAGCCGGAGGTAGCGAAGAGACCCAGTACTTC
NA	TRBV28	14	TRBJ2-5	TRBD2	CASRKAGEGETQYF	TGTGCCAGCAGAAAGGCGGGAGAGGGAGAGACCCAGTACTTC
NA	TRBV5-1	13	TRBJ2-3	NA	CASFDTGTDTQYF	TGCGCCAGCTTCGATACAGGTACAGATACGCAGTATTTT